The 21 T cell receptor beta chains presented below share a single source sample, sequenced in a study of T cell changes during pregnancy in multiple sclerosis. Assay: immunoSEQ multiplex PCR; the TCRdb copy retains only in-frame clones and omits some. Of roughly 42,000 clones listed, about 89% are singletons. Here the sequenced sample was CD4+ T cells from peripheral blood mononuclear cells, taken in the first trimester of pregnancy. The receptor source for this set is a female donor with multiple sclerosis, enrolled in a pregnancy study.

V is TRBV19 and J is TRBJ2-1; 11 bases are a match to TRBD2. V lost 4 bases to trimming and J lost 6 bases; unmatched junction nucleotides: 5. The germline V gene has CDR1 LNHDA and CDR2 SQIVND (reference sequence). The CDR3 is made up of 15 amino acids. In DNA form, the CDR3 reads TGTGCCAGTAGTAATCTAGCGGGAGGTCGCAATGAGCAGTTCTTC. Translating it yields CASSNLAGGRNEQFF.

The chain combines TRBV28 with TRBJ2-2, with D perhaps matching TRBD1 (6 bases). V gave up 4 bases and J gave up 4 bases, with 10 bases separating them. Germline V CDR1 and CDR2: MDHEN, SYDVKM. The CDR3 sequence is 14 residues long. Here the CDR3 reads CASSSTGLTGELFF. The CDR3 nucleotides are TGTGCCAGCAGTTCCACAGGGCTCACCGGGGAGCTGTTTTTT.

V usage is TRBV5-1 and J usage is TRBJ2-6, with D maybe TRBD2 (5 bases). Trimming shortened V by 2 bases and J by 0 bases, and 9 bases separated the two germline ends. In germline, CDR1 is SGHRS, CDR2 YFSETQ. The CDR3 extends over 16 amino acids. The CDR3 DNA reads TGCGCCAGCAGCTTCCCGGGAACCTCTGGGGCCAACGTCCTGACTTTC. Amino acid sequence: CASSFPGTSGANVLTF.

The chain couples TRBV5-1 to TRBJ2-7, with 7 bases fitting TRBD2. The CDR3 loop spans 13 amino acids. Germline V CDR1 and CDR2: SGHRS, YFSETQ. With 4 bases clipped from V and 5 bases from J, the junction kept 6 bases outside the gene matches. DNA for the CDR3: TGCGCCAGCAGCCACGGACTAGACGACGAGCAGTACTTC. Its protein is CASSHGLDDEQYF.

This CDR3 is CASSQTRGGYEQYF. In nucleotides, the CDR3 is TGCGCCAGCAGCCAGACGAGGGGGGGATACGAGCAGTACTTC. The chain joins TRBV4-3 to TRBJ2-7; D may be TRBD2 (7 bases). CDR3 size: 14 residues. Germline V lookup: CDR1 LGHNA, CDR2 YSLEER. V lost 3 bases and J lost 4, with 13 bases in between.

The table lists this clone with a count of one. V is TRBV5-1 and J is TRBJ2-7, with 8 bases aligning to TRBD1. The germline V gene has CDR1 SGHRS and CDR2 YFSETQ. The CDR3 is 13 residues long. The ends lost 2 bases at V and 2 bases at J; junction bases unmatched: 0. In DNA, the CDR3 is TGCGCCAGCAGCTTACAGGGGGCCTACGAGCAGTACTTC. This translates into CASSLQGAYEQYF.

V usage is TRBV6-5 and J usage is TRBJ2-6; TRBD1 might be the D (5 bases). CDR3 length: 16 residues. The V end was cut by 1 base, the J end by 1 base, with 8 bases between. Germline lookup yields CDR1 MNHEY and CDR2 SVGAGI. The CDR3 reads CASSYFTGSGANVLTF. For the CDR3, the DNA is TGTGCCAGCAGTTACTTCACAGGTTCTGGGGCCAACGTCCTGACTTTC.

The chain has TRBV18 and TRBJ2-1; the match to TRBD2 covers 7 bases. CDR1 and CDR2 (germline): KGHSH, LQKENI. This CDR3 comprises 15 residues. With V trimmed by 2 bases and J by 6 bases, 7 bases remained unmatched. CDR3 in DNA: TGTGCCAGCTCACCAGACGGGGCGGGAGTCAATGAGCAGTTCTTC. This codes for CASSPDGAGVNEQFF. The full variable domain, with the rest looked up from reference TRBV18 and TRBJ2-1, is NAGVMQNPRHLVRRRGQEARLRCSPMKGHSHVYWYRQLPEEGLKFMVYLQKENIIDESGMPKERFSAEFPKEGPSILRIQQVVRGDSAAYFCASSPDGAGVNEQFFGPGTRLTVL.

This clone has just a few counts. The chain employs TRBV4-1 and TRBJ2-1, with D possibly matching TRBD2 (6 bases). The CDR3 consists of 16 residues. Germline V gives CDR1 MGHRA, CDR2 YSYEKL. Trimming took off 0 bases at V and 4 bases at J, with 13 bases between the two ends. The chain's CDR3 is CASSQDSLAPYNEQFF. Here the CDR3 DNA reads TGCGCCAGCAGCCAAGATTCTCTAGCGCCGTACAATGAGCAGTTCTTC.

The chain recombines TRBV29-1 with TRBJ2-5; D is unresolved. Germline V gene sequence: CDR1 SQVTM, CDR2 ANQGSEA. This CDR3 contains 12 residues. V lost 8 bases, J lost 5 bases, and 15 bases lay in between. The CDR3 sequence is CSIRNSGETQYF. The CDR3, as DNA: TGCAGCATCAGAAATTCCGGGGAGACCCAGTACTTC.

The chain has TRBV7-2 and TRBJ2-5; 10 nucleotides match TRBD1. Looked up from germline, CDR1 is SGHTA and CDR2 is FQGNSA. Trimming took 8 bases from V and 5 from J; bases not matched to a gene: 14. There are 16 residues in the CDR3. The chain's CDR3 is CASSSRLRDRGETQYF. The CDR3 DNA is TGTGCCAGCTCCTCGAGGCTCCGGGACAGGGGCGAGACCCAGTACTTC.

The genes are TRBV5-1 and TRBJ2-1; D not certain. CDR1 is SGHRS, CDR2 YFSETQ, per germline. V dropped 2 bases and J dropped 1 base, with 10 bases sitting between them. This CDR3 has 15 amino acids. CDR3 nucleotide sequence: TGCGCCAGCAGCTTAAGTATTCAGTCCTACAATGAGCAGTTCTTC. It is translated as CASSLSIQSYNEQFF.

The chain couples TRBV13 to TRBJ2-7; 8 bases fit TRBD2. The CDR3 runs 14 residues. The V segment lost 5 bases and the J segment 4 bases; nucleotides outside the gene matches: 7. From germline, CDR1 is PRHDT and CDR2 FYEKMQ (reference sequence). The CDR3 DNA reads as TGTGCCAGCAGCACAAGCGGGAGAGGTTACGAGCAGTACTTC. This translates into CASSTSGRGYEQYF.

This clone was seen only once. The chain employs TRBV5-5 and TRBJ2-1; D perhaps matches TRBD2 (6 bases). Germline V CDR1 and CDR2: SGHKS, YYEKEE (reference sequence). Trimming left V 6 bases short and J 1 base short, with 17 bases between. The CDR3 covers 16 residues. CDR3 nucleotides: TGTGCCAGCACCCCGCCCGGAGGGGAGTCCTACAATGAGCAGTTCTTC. Translation: CASTPPGGESYNEQFF.

The chain uses TRBV4-2 and TRBJ2-4; TRBD1 is a possible D gene (6 bases). Germline V gene sequence: CDR1 LGHNA, CDR2 YNFKEQ. Between the trimmed V and J ends, which lost 6 bases and 0 bases, there was a span of 15 bases. This CDR3 spans 16 amino acids. The CDR3 DNA follows: TGTGCCAGCAGGGGGGCGGATCATTTAGCCAAAAACATTCAGTACTTC. Protein product: CASRGADHLAKNIQYF.

By proportion, this clone is medium-sized. This chain's CDR3 is CASSLVSEEAFF. The CDR3 DNA follows: TGTGCCAGCAGCTTAGTTTCAGAGGAGGCTTTCTTT. The rearrangement joins TRBV7-9 to TRBJ1-1; D ambiguous. Between the trimmed V and J ends, which lost 1 base and 11 bases, there was a span of 11 bases. In germline, CDR1 is SEHNR, CDR2 FQNEAQ (reference sequence). The CDR3 runs to 12 residues.

This rearrangement joins TRBV30 to TRBJ1-5; D possibly corresponds to TRBD1 (6 bases). Germline CDR1 reads GTSNPN; CDR2 reads SVGIG (reference sequence). The CDR3 has 13 amino acids. The V gene lost 0 bases and the J gene lost 9 bases, with 12 bases spanning the gap. The CDR3 DNA sequence: TGTGCCTGGAGTGTAGGGGGACGACCGCCCCAGCATTTT. Translation gives CAWSVGGRPPQHF.

The rearrangement uses TRBV6-1 and TRBJ2-4; D is perhaps TRBD2 (5 bases). Germline V CDR1 and CDR2: MNHNS, SASEGT. V lost 5 bases, J lost 3 bases, and 14 bases lay in between. The CDR3 totals 15 residues. The CDR3 reads CASSFGGVDKNIQYF. In nucleotides, the CDR3 is TGTGCCAGCAGTTTCGGAGGAGTCGACAAAAACATTCAGTACTTC.

The chain has TRBV7-9 and TRBJ2-5; 10 bases are a match to TRBD2. This CDR3 spans 15 amino acids. Germline loops: CDR1 SEHNR, CDR2 FQNEAQ (reference sequence). The V gene end was trimmed by 5 bases and the J gene end by 5 bases; junction bases not matched to a gene: 8. In nucleotides, the CDR3 is TGTGCCAGCAGCCCCCCTAGCGGGAGAGGGGAGACCCAGTACTTC. This translates into CASSPPSGRGETQYF.

V usage is TRBV7-2 and J usage is TRBJ2-7; the D is unclear. V dropped 1 base and J dropped 7 bases, with 14 bases sitting between them. This CDR3 contains 14 residues. The V gene's germline CDR1 is SGHTA and CDR2 FQGNSA. CDR3 nucleotides: TGTGCCAGCAGCTTAGAAAACTGGAGCCAAGAGCAGTACTTC. This gives the protein CASSLENWSQEQYF.

This chain's CDR3 is CASSLGEQSGQFF. The CDR3 coding sequence is TGCGCCAGCAGCTTAGGGGAACAATCCGGACAGTTCTTC. J is TRBJ2-1 and V is TRBV5-1; the D gene is possibly TRBD1 (5 bases). The CDR3 consists of 13 residues. Trimming removed 2 bases from V and 13 bases from J, with 16 bases in between. The germline V gene encodes CDR1 SGHRS and CDR2 YFSETQ.